This T cell receptor (beta chain) was identified during a study of blood T cell repertoires in COVID-19. Germline trimming cut 6 bases from V and 6 bases from J; bases unmatched to any gene: 7. This CDR3 is built from 14 residues. Germline lookup yields CDR1 MNHEY and CDR2 SMNVEV (reference sequence). The protocol was immunoSEQ multiplex PCR, while the TCRdb copy is restricted to in-frame clones and leaves out a portion. The data hold approximately 670,000 clones, with around 89% observed a single time. Input material: peripheral blood. The rearrangement uses TRBV27 and TRBJ2-2; 7 bases agree with TRBD2. This receptor was taken from a woman aged 18-35 years with acute or convalescent COVID-19. CDR3 in DNA: TGTGCCAGCAGGAGCGGGGTGGGGGCCGGGGAGCTGTTTTTT. This codes for CASRSGVGAGELFF.